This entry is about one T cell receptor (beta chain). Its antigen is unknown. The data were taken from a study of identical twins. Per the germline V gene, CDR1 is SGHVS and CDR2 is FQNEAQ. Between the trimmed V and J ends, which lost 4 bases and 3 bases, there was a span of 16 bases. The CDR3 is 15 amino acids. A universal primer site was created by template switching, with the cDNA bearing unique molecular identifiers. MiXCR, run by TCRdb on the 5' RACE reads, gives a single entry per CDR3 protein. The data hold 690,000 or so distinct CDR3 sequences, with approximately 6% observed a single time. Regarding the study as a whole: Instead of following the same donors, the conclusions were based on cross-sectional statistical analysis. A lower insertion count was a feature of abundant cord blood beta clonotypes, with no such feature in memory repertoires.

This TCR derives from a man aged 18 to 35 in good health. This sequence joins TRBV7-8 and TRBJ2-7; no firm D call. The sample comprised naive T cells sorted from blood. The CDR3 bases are TGTGCCAGCAGCTCCGAATCCGAATGGGGCTACGAGCAGTACTTC. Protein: CASSSESEWGYEQYF.